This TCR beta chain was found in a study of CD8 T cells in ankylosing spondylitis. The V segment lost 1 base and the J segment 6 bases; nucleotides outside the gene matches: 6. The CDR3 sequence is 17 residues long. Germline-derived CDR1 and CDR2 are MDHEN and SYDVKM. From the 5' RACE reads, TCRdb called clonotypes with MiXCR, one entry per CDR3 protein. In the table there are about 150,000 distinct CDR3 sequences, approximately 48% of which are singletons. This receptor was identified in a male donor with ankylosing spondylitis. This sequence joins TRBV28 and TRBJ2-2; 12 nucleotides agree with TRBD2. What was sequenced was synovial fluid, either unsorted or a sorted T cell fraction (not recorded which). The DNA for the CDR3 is TGTGCCAGCAGTTTATTCCTAGCGGGAGGGCAGGCCGGGGAGCTGTTTTTT. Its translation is CASSLFLAGGQAGELFF.